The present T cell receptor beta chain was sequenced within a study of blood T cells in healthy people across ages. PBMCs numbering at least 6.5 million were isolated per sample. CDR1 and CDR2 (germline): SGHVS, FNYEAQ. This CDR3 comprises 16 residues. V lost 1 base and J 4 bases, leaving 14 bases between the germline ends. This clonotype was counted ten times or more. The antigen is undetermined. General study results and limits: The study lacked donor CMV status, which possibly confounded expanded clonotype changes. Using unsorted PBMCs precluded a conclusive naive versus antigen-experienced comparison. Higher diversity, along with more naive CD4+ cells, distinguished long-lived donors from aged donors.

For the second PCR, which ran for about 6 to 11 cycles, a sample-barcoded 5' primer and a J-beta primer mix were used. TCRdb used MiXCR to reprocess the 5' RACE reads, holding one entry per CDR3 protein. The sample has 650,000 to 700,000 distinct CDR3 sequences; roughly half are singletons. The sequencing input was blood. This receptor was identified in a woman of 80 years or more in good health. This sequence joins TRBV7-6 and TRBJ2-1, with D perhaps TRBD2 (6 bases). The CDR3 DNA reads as TGTGCCAGCAGCTTAGGGCTGCGGAGCGGGTACAATGAGCAGTTCTTC. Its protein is CASSLGLRSGYNEQFF.